The rows below give T cell receptor beta chains drawn from one sample of a study of blood T cell repertoires in COVID-19. Data came from immunoSEQ multiplex PCR; TCRdb stores just in-frame clones and leaves some out. The sample yields tens of thousands of clones, roughly nine tenths seen once. The sample consisted of peripheral blood. Every receptor here comes from a woman between 70 and 85 years old with acute or convalescent COVID-19. Each CDR3 is given with its conserved first and last residue. A D gene is named only where the DNA matches it firmly. Clone size appears in some rows only: once, few, many, or a class for an expanded clone.

v_call	clone_size	d_call	cdr3_length	j_call	cdr3_nt	cdr3_aa
TRBV3-1/TRBV3-2	-	TRBD1	14	TRBJ1-1	TGTGCCAGCAGGGGGACAGGGGGCGTCACTGAAGCTTTCTTT	CASRGTGGVTEAFF
TRBV6-6	-	TRBD1	14	TRBJ1-2	TGTGCCAGCATTCCGACAGGGACTAACTATGGCTACACCTTC	CASIPTGTNYGYTF
TRBV6-5	few	TRBD1	12	TRBJ1-3	TGTGCCAGCAGCGGAGGGGGCAACACCATATATTTT	CASSGGGNTIYF
TRBV27	-	TRBD2	15	TRBJ2-1	TGTGCCAGCAGTTCTTGGAGCGGGAATTACAATGAGCAGTTCTTC	CASSSWSGNYNEQFF
TRBV6-1	-	TRBD2	18	TRBJ2-5	TGTGCCAGCAGTGAAGTGTCGGGAGGGGGGGCGTACCAAGAGACCCAGTACTTC	CASSEVSGGGAYQETQYF
TRBV4-1	-	TRBD2	16	TRBJ2-3	TGCGCCAGCAGCCAAGAGAGTCGCGGGGGGAGAAATACGCAGTATTTT	CASSQESRGGRNTQYF
TRBV7-9	-	-	17	TRBJ2-1	TGTGCCAGCAGCTCGGATCCGGGACAACCGATCATCAATGAGCAGTTCTTC	CASSSDPGQPIINEQFF
TRBV2	-	TRBD1	16	TRBJ2-2	TGTGCCAGCAGTGCTCCGGACAGGGCGAACACCGGGGAGCTGTTTTTT	CASSAPDRANTGELFF
TRBV7-9	-	-	11	TRBJ1-6	TGTGCCAGCGGTGGAGATTCACCCCTCCACTTT	CASGGDSPLHF
TRBV28	-	-	15	TRBJ1-5	TGTGCCAGCAGTTTTAGTTCCGGTCCCAAGCGGCCCCAGCATTTT	CASSFSSGPKRPQHF
TRBV29-1	-	TRBD1	13	TRBJ2-5	TGCAGCGTTGGGGGGACAGTTCAACAGACCCAGTACTTC	CSVGGTVQQTQYF
TRBV3-1/TRBV3-2	once	-	15	TRBJ1-5	TGTGCCAGCAGCCATAGATCGGTTAGCAATCAGCCCCAGCATTTT	CASSHRSVSNQPQHF
TRBV20-1	-	-	13	TRBJ1-5	TGCAGTGCTAGTCGGGAGCCCAATCAGCCCCAGCATTTT	CSASREPNQPQHF
TRBV28	-	-	13	TRBJ1-2	TGTGCCAGCAGTCCTGACAGGACTCGAGGCTACACCTTC	CASSPDRTRGYTF
TRBV18	once	TRBD2	18	TRBJ2-1	TGTGCCAGCTCACCCCGTCCTAGCGGGAGAGTCAACTCCAATGAGCAGTTCTTC	CASSPRPSGRVNSNEQFF
TRBV10-2	-	-	13	TRBJ1-6	TGCGCCAGCAGTGGGATGGAGAATTCACCCCTCCACTTT	CASSGMENSPLHF
TRBV9	-	-	15	TRBJ2-5	TGTGCCAGCAGCGTGTCAGGGGCAGGGCAAGAGACCCAGTACTTC	CASSVSGAGQETQYF
TRBV2	-	TRBD1	15	TRBJ2-1	TGTGCCAGCAGCGAGGACAGGGGGTACGACAATGAGCAGTTCTTC	CASSEDRGYDNEQFF
TRBV28	-	-	14	TRBJ2-2	TGTGCCAGCACCGGGACTCCCAACACCGGGGAGCTGTTTTTT	CASTGTPNTGELFF
TRBV6-1	once	TRBD2	14	TRBJ2-7	TGTGCCAGCAGTGCGGGGGGGGCGGGGGGCGAGCAGTACTTC	CASSAGGAGGEQYF
TRBV19	-	TRBD1	15	TRBJ2-5	TGTGCCAGTATGGCCTCCGGGACAGGGCAAGAGACCCAGTACTTC	CASMASGTGQETQYF
TRBV7-7	-	TRBD2	13	TRBJ2-1	TGTGCTGTCAGCCGGGCGGGGGACAATGAGCAGTTCTTC	CAVSRAGDNEQFF
TRBV30	-	TRBD1	13	TRBJ1-5	TGTGCCTGGAGTGCAGGGGGGAATCAGCCCCAGCATTTT	CAWSAGGNQPQHF
TRBV3-1/TRBV3-2	once	TRBD1	14	TRBJ1-2	TGTGCCAGCAGCCAGGAGGGACAGGGGGCCACCAACACCTTC	CASSQEGQGATNTF
TRBV18	-	-	13	TRBJ2-7	TGTGCCAGCTCACCACCCGAAAGCGGCGAGCAGTACTTC	CASSPPESGEQYF
TRBV30	-	TRBD1	13	TRBJ2-7	TGTGCCTGGAGGGGGGACAGGGCAGACGAGCAGTACTTC	CAWRGDRADEQYF
TRBV2	-	TRBD1	12	TRBJ2-5	TGTGCCGGCAGACAGGGCGAAGAGACCCAGTACTTC	CAGRQGEETQYF
TRBV10-3	many	TRBD2	14	TRBJ2-1	TGTGCCATCAGTGATGGCGGGAGAGGAAGGGAGCAGTTCTTC	CAISDGGRGREQFF